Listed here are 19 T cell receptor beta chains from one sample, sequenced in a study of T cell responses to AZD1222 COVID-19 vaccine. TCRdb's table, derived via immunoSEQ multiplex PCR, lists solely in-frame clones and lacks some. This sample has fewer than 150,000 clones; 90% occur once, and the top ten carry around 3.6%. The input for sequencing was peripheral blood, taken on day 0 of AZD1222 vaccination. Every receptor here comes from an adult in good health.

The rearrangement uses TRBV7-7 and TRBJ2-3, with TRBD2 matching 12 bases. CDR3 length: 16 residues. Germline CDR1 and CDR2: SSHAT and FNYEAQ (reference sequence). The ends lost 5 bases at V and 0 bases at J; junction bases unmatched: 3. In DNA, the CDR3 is TGTGCCAGCAGCCGCGGACTAGCGGGGAGCACAGATACGCAGTATTTT. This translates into CASSRGLAGSTDTQYF. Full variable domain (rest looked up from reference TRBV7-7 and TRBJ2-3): GAGVSQSPRYKVTKRGQDVTLRCDPISSHATLYWYQQALGQGPEFLTYFNYEAQPDKSGLPSDRFSAERPEGSISTLTIQRTEQRDSAMYRCASSRGLAGSTDTQYFGPGTRLTVL.

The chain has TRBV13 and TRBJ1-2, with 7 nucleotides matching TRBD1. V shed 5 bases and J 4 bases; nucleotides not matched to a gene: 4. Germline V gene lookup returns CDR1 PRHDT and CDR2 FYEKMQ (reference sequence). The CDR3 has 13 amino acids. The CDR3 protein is CASSVGQAYGYTF. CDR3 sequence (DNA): TGTGCCAGCAGCGTCGGACAGGCCTATGGCTACACCTTC. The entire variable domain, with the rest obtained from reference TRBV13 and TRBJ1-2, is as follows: AAGVIQSPRHLIKEKRETATLKCYPIPRHDTVYWYQQGPGQDPQFLISFYEKMQSDKGSIPDRFSAQQFSDYHSELNMSSLELGDSALYFCASSVGQAYGYTFGSGTRLTVV.

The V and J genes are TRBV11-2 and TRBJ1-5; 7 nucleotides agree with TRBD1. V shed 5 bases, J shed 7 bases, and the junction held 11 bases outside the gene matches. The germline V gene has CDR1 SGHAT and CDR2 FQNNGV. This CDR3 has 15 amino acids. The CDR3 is CASSRTGEGRQPQHF. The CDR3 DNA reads TGTGCCAGCAGCAGAACAGGGGAAGGGAGGCAGCCCCAGCATTTT.

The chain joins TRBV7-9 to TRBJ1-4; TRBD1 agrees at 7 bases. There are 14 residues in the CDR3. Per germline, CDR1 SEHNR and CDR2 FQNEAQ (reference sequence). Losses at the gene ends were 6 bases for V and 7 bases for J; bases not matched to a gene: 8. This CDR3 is CASRQQGEGEKLFF. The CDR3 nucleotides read TGTGCCAGCAGACAGCAGGGGGAGGGTGAAAAACTGTTTTTT.

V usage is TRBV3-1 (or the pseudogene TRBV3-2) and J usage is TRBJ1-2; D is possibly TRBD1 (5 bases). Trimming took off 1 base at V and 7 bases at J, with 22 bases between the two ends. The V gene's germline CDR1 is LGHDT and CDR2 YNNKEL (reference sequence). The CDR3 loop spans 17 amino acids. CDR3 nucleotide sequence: TGTGCCAGCAGCCAAGGGATAGGGACGCGGGGTCATGGTGGCTACACCTTC. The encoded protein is CASSQGIGTRGHGGYTF.

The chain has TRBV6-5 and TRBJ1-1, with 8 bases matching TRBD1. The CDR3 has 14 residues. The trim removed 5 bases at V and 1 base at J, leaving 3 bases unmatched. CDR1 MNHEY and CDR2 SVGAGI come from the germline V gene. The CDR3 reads CASSLDRANTEAFF. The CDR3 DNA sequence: TGTGCCAGCAGTCTGGACAGGGCGAACACTGAAGCTTTCTTT.

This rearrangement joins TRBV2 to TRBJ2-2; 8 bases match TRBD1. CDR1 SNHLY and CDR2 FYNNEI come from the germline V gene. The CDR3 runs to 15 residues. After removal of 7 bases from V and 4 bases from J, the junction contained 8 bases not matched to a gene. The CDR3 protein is CASNLDRVVTGELFF. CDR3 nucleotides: TGTGCCAGCAACCTGGACAGGGTGGTCACCGGGGAGCTGTTTTTT.

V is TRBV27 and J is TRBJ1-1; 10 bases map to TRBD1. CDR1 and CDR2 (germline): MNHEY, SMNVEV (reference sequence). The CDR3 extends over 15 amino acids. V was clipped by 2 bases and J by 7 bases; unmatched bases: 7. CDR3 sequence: CASSLGPGTGVEAFF. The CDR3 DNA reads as TGTGCCAGCAGTTTAGGACCCGGGACAGGGGTTGAAGCTTTCTTT.

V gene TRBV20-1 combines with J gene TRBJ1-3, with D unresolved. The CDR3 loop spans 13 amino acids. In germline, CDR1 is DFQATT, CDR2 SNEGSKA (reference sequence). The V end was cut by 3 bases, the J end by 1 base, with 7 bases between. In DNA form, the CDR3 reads TGCAGTGCTAGTCGGCAATCTGGAAACACCATATATTTT. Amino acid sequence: CSASRQSGNTIYF.

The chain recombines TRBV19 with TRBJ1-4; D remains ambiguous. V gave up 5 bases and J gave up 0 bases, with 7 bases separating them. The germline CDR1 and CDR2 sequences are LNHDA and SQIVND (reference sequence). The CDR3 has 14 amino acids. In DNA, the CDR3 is TGTGCCAGTAGTTATGGTCCAACTAATGAAAAACTGTTTTTT. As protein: CASSYGPTNEKLFF.

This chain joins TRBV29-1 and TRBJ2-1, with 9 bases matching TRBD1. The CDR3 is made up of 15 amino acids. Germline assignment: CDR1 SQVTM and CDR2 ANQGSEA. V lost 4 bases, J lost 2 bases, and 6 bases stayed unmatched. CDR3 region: CSVVLRQGAYNEQFF. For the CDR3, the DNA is TGCAGCGTTGTTCTGAGACAGGGGGCCTACAATGAGCAGTTCTTC.

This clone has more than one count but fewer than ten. The CDR3 loop is CASSQVASGGATGELFF. CDR3 in DNA: TGTGCCAGCAGCCAAGTGGCTAGCGGGGGAGCAACCGGGGAGCTGTTTTTT. The V gene is TRBV4-2, the J gene TRBJ2-2; 10 bases agree with TRBD2. CDR3 size: 17 residues. Germline assignment: CDR1 LGHNA and CDR2 YNFKEQ. The V gene end was trimmed by 1 base and the J gene end by 5 bases; junction bases not matched to a gene: 7.

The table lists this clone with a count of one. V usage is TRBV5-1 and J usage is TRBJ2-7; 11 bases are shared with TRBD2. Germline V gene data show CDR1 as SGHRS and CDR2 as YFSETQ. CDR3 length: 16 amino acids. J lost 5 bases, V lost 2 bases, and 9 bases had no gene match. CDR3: CASSFRTSGRTNEQYF. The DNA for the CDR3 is TGCGCCAGCAGCTTTCGAACTAGCGGGAGAACTAACGAGCAGTACTTC.

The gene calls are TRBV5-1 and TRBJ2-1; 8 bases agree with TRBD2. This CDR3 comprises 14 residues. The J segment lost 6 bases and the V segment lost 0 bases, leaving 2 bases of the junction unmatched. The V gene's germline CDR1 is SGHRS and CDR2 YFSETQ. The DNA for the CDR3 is TGCGCCAGCAGCTTGGTTCTAGCGGGCAATGAGCAGTTCTTC. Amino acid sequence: CASSLVLAGNEQFF.

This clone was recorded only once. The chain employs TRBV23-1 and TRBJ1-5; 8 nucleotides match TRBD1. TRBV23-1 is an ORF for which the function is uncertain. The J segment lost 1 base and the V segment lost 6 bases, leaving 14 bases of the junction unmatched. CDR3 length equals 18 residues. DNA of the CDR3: TGCGCCAGCAGCTCCCAAAATCAAAGGACAGGGAGCAATCAGCCCCAGCATTTT. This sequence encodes CASSSQNQRTGSNQPQHF.

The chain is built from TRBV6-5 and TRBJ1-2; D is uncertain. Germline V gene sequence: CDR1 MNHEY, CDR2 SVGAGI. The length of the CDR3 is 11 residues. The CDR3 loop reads CEAGAHYGYTF. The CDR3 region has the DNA TGTGAAGCCGGAGCGCACTATGGCTACACCTTC.

In DNA form, the CDR3 reads TGTGCCAGCAGCCCGGAAGGTCTCTATGAGCAGTTCTTC. Its translation is CASSPEGLYEQFF. The chain combines TRBV14 with TRBJ2-1; D is undetermined. The CDR3 is 13 amino acids. In germline, CDR1 is SGHDN, CDR2 FVKESK. With 4 bases removed from V and 8 bases from J, the gap between germline ends came to 12 bases.

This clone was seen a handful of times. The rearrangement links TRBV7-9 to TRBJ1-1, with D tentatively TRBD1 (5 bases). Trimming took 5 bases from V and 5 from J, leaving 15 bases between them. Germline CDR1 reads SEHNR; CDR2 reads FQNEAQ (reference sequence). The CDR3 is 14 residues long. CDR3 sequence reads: CASSLGGAITEAFF. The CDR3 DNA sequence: TGTGCCAGCAGCCTCGGAGGGGCCATTACTGAAGCTTTCTTT.

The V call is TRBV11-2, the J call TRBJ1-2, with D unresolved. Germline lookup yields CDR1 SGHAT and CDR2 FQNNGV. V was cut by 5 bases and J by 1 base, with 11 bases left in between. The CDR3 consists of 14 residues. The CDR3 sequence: CASSRSTDNYGYTF. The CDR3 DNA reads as TGTGCCAGCAGCAGATCAACAGATAACTATGGCTACACCTTC. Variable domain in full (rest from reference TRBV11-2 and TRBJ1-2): EAGVAQSPRYKIIEKRQSVAFWCNPISGHATLYWYQQILGQGPKLLIQFQNNGVVDDSQLPKDRFSAERLKGVDSTLKIQPAKLEDSAVYLCASSRSTDNYGYTFGSGTRLTVV.